This T cell receptor beta chain emerged from a study of T cells in women clearing cervical HPV infection. Study findings and constraints: CIN3+ cases had significantly higher TCR richness than controls; evenness did not differ.

Turning to this clone: Its antigen remains unidentified. The read terminates 3 residues ahead of where the CDR3 ends, so the germline J gene completes it.

All donors had a single incident cervical HPV16 infection, not prevalent. Cervical HPV DNA detected by MY09/MY11 PCR, typed by dot-blot. V was clipped by 2 bases and J by 5 bases, with 9 bases between them. The CDR3 extends over 14 amino acids. Germline V lookup: CDR1 MNHEY, CDR2 SVGEGT. TCRdb's table, derived via immunoSEQ multiplex PCR, lists solely in-frame clones and lacks some. Recorded for this sample: tens of thousands of clones. Specimen: blood buffy coat. The chain couples TRBV6-2 or TRBV6-3 to TRBJ2-2; D ambiguous. This receptor was taken from a woman aged 18 to 75 with a cervical HPV16 infection that either progressed to CIN3+ or cleared (not recorded which). The CDR3 DNA, read in part, is TGTGCCAGCAGTTACCGGCTAGTGACCGGGGAG. It specifies CASSYRLVTGE. The full CDR3 protein reads CASSYRLVTGELFF.